This T cell receptor beta chain came from a study of early T cells in non-severe SARS-CoV-2 infection. The overall study: Chains were not paired, and sequencing was done on bulk RNA from unsorted whole blood.

The CDR3 runs to 17 residues. V lost 2 bases to trimming and J lost 3 bases; unmatched junction nucleotides: 15. Germline V gene lookup returns CDR1 GTSNPN and CDR2 SVGIG (reference sequence). Comment on this clonotype: The antigen is not known.

The TCR library protocol was used to attach unique molecular identifiers. These identifiers were attached to individual cDNA molecules. TCRdb redid the calling of the 5' RACE reads with MiXCR, one entry per CDR3 protein. The sample has 30,000 or so distinct CDR3 sequences; 5.5% to 8% are singletons. Study results and caveats: The matching step, a VDJdb search, favored anti-spike CD8 responses and missed private and CD4 specificities.

The sample was whole blood. The chain employs TRBV30 and TRBJ2-7; 8 bases match TRBD1. This receptor was obtained from an adult who was a healthcare worker with PCR-confirmed SARS-CoV-2 infection or an uninfected control (not recorded which). The CDR3 nucleotides read TGTGCCTGGAGTAGAACCGGGACAGGCGGACTGTTCTACGAGCAGTACTTC. Protein: CAWSRTGTGGLFYEQYF.